This section outlines one T cell receptor beta chain sequence together with its context. As yet, its antigen is unknown. The data were obtained in a study of T cells in Graves' hyperthyroidism and ophthalmopathy. Study results and limitations: Expanded thyroid clonotypes (above 0.001) were mostly also found in blood.

Germline V gene sequence: CDR1 MNHEY, CDR2 SMNVEV (reference sequence). The germline V and J ends were trimmed by 0 bases and 3 bases, with 6 bases remaining between them. This CDR3 is built from 15 residues. Patients aged 18 to 65 with hyperthyroidism were newly diagnosed, with duration under 2 months. PBMCs were obtained from approximately 10 ml fresh peripheral blood. The CDR3 regions of TCR beta were amplified from RNA transcripts. First-round RT-PCR targeting the TCR CDR3 was performed with the HTBI primer set. TCRdb processed the multiplex PCR reads anew with MiXCR; each CDR3 protein has one entry. The profile covers about 620,000 distinct CDR3 sequences, with about a sixth appearing a single time and 3% to 4.5% taken by the ten largest.

Sequencing was carried out using blood. The chain is built from TRBV27 and TRBJ1-6; D gene unclear. This TCR was sampled from a woman younger than 45 with Graves' hyperthyroidism. CDR3 sequence reads: CASSLSFSYNSPLHF. CDR3 sequence (DNA): TGTGCCAGCAGTTTATCGTTCAGCTATAATTCACCCCTCCACTTT.